Following are 6 T cell receptor beta chains from one sample sequenced in a study of technical replicates of blood from several donors. Clones were read by immunoSEQ multiplex PCR, and TCRdb kept only the in-frame ones, dropping some. The table lists under 85,000 clones, approximately 91% of them singletons, with over 0.35% in the top ten. Sequencing was performed on T cells isolated from PBMCs. The receptors come from a human donor in good health.

A note on this clone: The identical CDR3 is also encoded by other nucleotide sequences in the sample. V and J are TRBV5-1 and TRBJ2-1, with TRBD2 matching 7 bases. V lost 0 bases and J lost 4; bases outside the gene matches: 4. There are 15 residues in the CDR3. CDR1 and CDR2 from the germline V gene are SGHRS and YFSETQ. The CDR3 DNA sequence: TGCGCCAGCAGCTTGGGCGGGAGCTCGTACAATGAGCAGTTCTTC. Translated: CASSLGGSSYNEQFF.

The chain employs TRBV30 and TRBJ2-2, with D maybe TRBD2 (7 bases). This CDR3 region has 18 residues. CDR1 GTSNPN and CDR2 SVGIG come from the germline V gene (reference sequence). V shed 0 bases and J shed 2 bases, with 19 bases lying between them. CDR3 loop: CAWSVGGGGRLNTGELFF. As DNA, the CDR3 is TGTGCCTGGAGTGTTGGGGGCGGGGGAAGATTAAACACCGGGGAGCTGTTTTTT.

J is TRBJ2-7 and V is TRBV10-1; possibly TRBD1 for D (5 bases). CDR1 and CDR2 (germline): WNHNN, SYGVQD (reference sequence). The CDR3 totals 12 residues. Trimming removed 4 bases from V and 4 bases from J, with 8 bases in between. CDR3 coding DNA: TGCGCCAGCAGTGGAAGGGGTTACGAGCAGTACTTC. Translation: CASSGRGYEQYF.

This chain uses TRBV7-3 with TRBJ2-1, with TRBD2 matching over 10 bases. Germline V gene lookup returns CDR1 SGHTA and CDR2 FQGTGA. Trimming cost V 5 bases and J 4 bases; bases outside gene matches: 8. The CDR3 covers 16 residues. The CDR3 coding sequence is TGTGCCAGCAGCGGCCTAGCGGGAGCAGGGTACAATGAGCAGTTCTTC. Its protein is CASSGLAGAGYNEQFF.

This chain connects TRBV5-4 to TRBJ2-7; possible D gene TRBD1, 5 bases. The V and J ends lost 1 base and 5 bases respectively, with 16 bases between them. Germline V gene sequence: CDR1 SGHNT, CDR2 YYREEE (reference sequence). This CDR3 comprises 15 residues. CDR3: CASSLIGQQFNEQYF. Here the CDR3 DNA reads TGTGCCAGCAGCTTGATTGGACAACAGTTCAACGAGCAGTACTTC.

The chain uses TRBV5-4 and TRBJ2-5; tentative D call: TRBD2 (6 bases). The CDR3 runs to 16 residues. Deletions cut 3 bases from V and 1 base from J, with 16 bases between. Germline V lookup: CDR1 SGHNT, CDR2 YYREEE (reference sequence). CDR3 nucleotide sequence: TGTGCCAGCAGCTCCTCGGCGGGAAGAGTCCAAGAGACCCAGTACTTC. It translates to CASSSSAGRVQETQYF. The entire variable domain, with the rest obtained from reference TRBV5-4 and TRBJ2-5, is as follows: ETGVTQSPTHLIKTRGQQVTLRCSSQSGHNTVSWYQQALGQGPQFIFQYYREEENGRGNFPPRFSGLQFPNYSSELNVNALELDDSALYLCASSSSAGRVQETQYFGPGTRLLVL.